This entry lists 5 T cell receptor beta chains sequenced from one sample in a study of technical replicates of blood from a handful of donors (dated by TCRdb to 2016 to 2017). The library was obtained by the immunoSEQ multiplex PCR assay. As stored in TCRdb, this immuneACCESS dataset retains in-frame rearrangements with V and J assigned. A fraction of the clones does not appear; measured against another copy, unresolved V genes explain less than half of the discrepancy, and the remainder lacks a known reason. This sample holds about 81,000 clones; about 81% were observed only once. The biggest ten clones account for approximately 3.5% of the sample. The sample comprised PBMCs. Source of these receptors: a human donor in good health. Some clones in this sample may be carry-over from other donors' samples.

This clone has a single count. The CDR3 spells CAWKRSYEQYF. In nucleotides, the CDR3 is TGTGCCTGGAAGCGCTCCTACGAGCAGTACTTC. The V gene is TRBV30, the J gene TRBJ2-7; no clear D gene. The V gene lost 4 bases and the J gene lost 0 bases, with 4 bases spanning the gap. The CDR3 loop spans 11 amino acids. In germline, CDR1 is GTSNPN, CDR2 SVGIG (reference sequence). Full variable domain (rest looked up from reference TRBV30 and TRBJ2-7): SQTIHQWPATLVQPVGSPLSLECTVEGTSNPNLYWYRQAAGRGLQLLFYSVGIGQISSEVPQNLSASRPQDRQFILSSKKLLLSDSGFYLCAWKRSYEQYFGPGTRLTVT.

The rearrangement joins TRBV6-1 to TRBJ1-3; a weak D match, TRBD1 (6 bases). The ends were cut back, 2 bases at V and 3 bases at J, with 14 bases in the middle. This CDR3 is 16 amino acids long. Germline V gene lookup returns CDR1 MNHNS and CDR2 SASEGT. The CDR3 is CASSESWGPVGNTIYF. CDR3 nucleotides: TGTGCCAGCAGTGAAAGCTGGGGGCCGGTTGGAAACACCATATATTTT.

The chain carries TRBV9 and TRBJ2-2, with D tentatively TRBD1 (6 bases). This CDR3 is 15 amino acids long. With 2 bases removed from V and 2 bases from J, the gap between germline ends came to 10 bases. CDR1 and CDR2 (germline): SGDLS, YYNGEE. The CDR3 nucleotides read TGTGCCAGCAGCGTTCGGACAGATAACACCGGGGAGCTGTTTTTT. Translating gives CASSVRTDNTGELFF.

CDR3 in amino acids: CASSDRASNTEAFF. The CDR3 coding sequence is TGTGCCAGCAGTGACAGAGCATCGAACACTGAAGCTTTCTTT. The chain joins TRBV6-6 to TRBJ1-1; possible D gene TRBD1, 5 bases. Per the germline V gene, CDR1 is MNHNY and CDR2 is SVGAGI (reference sequence). The V gene lost 5 bases and the J gene lost 1 base, with 11 bases spanning the gap. The CDR3 spans 14 residues.

The rearrangement uses TRBV11-2 and TRBJ1-2; a weak D match, TRBD1 (6 bases). Germline V gives CDR1 SGHAT, CDR2 FQNNGV. V lost 1 base and J 5 bases, leaving 14 bases between the germline ends. This CDR3 has 15 amino acids. The chain's CDR3 is CASSLAGGQGYGYTF. The CDR3 DNA reads TGTGCCAGCAGCTTAGCGGGGGGTCAGGGGTATGGCTACACCTTC.